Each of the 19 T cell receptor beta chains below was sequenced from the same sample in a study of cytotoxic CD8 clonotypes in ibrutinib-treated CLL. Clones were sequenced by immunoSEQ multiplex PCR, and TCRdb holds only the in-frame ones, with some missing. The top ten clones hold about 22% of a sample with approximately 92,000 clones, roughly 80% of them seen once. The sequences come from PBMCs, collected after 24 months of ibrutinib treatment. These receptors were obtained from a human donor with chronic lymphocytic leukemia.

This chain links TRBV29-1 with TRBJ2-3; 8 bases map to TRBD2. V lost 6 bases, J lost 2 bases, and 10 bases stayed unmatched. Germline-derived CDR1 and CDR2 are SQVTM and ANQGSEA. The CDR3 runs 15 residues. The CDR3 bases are TGCAGCGTCACCGAACTAGCGGTTCCCACAGATACGCAGTATTTT. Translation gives CSVTELAVPTDTQYF.

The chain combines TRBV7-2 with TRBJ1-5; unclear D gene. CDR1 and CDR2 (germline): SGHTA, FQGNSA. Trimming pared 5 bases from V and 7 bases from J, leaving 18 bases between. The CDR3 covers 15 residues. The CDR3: CASSPGGNRGQPQHF. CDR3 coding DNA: TGTGCCAGCAGCCCGGGCGGCAACAGAGGACAGCCCCAGCATTTT.

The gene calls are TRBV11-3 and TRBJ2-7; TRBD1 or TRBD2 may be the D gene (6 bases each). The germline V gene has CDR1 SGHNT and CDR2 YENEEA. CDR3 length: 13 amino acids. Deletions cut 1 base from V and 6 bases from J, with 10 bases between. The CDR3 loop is CASSLARGGEQYF. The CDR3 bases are TGTGCCAGCAGCTTAGCCAGGGGAGGCGAGCAGTACTTC.

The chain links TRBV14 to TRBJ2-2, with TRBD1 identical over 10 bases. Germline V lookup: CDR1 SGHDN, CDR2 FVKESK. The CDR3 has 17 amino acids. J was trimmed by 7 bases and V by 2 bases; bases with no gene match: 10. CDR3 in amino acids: CASSQNIPGTGDGELFF. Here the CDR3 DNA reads TGTGCCAGCAGCCAAAATATTCCCGGGACAGGGGACGGGGAGCTGTTTTTT.

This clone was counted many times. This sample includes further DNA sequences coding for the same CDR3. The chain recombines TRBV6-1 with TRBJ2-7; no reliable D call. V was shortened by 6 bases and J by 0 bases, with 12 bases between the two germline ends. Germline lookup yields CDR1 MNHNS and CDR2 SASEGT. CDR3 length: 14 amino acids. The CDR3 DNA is TGTGCCAGCAGCGGGCGAGGAAGCTCCTACGAGCAGTACTTC. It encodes CASSGRGSSYEQYF.

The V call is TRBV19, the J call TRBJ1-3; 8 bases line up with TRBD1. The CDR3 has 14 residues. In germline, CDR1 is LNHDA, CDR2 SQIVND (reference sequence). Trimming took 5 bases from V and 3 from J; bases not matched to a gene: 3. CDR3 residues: CASSGQGLGNTIYF. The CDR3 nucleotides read TGTGCCAGTAGTGGACAGGGCCTTGGAAACACCATATATTTT.

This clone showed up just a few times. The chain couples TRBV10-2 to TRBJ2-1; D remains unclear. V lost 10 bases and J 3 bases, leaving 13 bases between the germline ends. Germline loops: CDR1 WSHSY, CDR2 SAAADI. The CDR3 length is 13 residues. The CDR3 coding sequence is TGCGCCACCGCGACCGAGAACTACAATGAGCAGTTCTTC. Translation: CATATENYNEQFF.

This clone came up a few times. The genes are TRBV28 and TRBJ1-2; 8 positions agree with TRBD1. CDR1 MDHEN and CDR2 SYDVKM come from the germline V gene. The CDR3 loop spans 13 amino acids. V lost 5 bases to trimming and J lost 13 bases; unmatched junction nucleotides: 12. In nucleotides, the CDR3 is TGTGCCAGCAGTCCGGGACAGGCACGTACTGGCACCTTC. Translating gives CASSPGQARTGTF.

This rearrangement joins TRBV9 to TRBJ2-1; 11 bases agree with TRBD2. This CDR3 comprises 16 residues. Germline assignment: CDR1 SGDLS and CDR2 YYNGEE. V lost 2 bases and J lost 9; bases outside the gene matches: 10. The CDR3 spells CASSVGLAGGPGEQFF. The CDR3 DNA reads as TGTGCCAGCAGCGTGGGGCTAGCGGGAGGACCGGGTGAGCAGTTCTTC.

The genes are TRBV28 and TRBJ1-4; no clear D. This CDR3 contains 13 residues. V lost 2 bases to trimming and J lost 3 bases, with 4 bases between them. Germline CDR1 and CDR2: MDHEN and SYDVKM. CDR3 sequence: CASSLTANEKLFF. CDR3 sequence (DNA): TGTGCCAGCAGTTTAACGGCTAATGAAAAACTGTTTTTT.

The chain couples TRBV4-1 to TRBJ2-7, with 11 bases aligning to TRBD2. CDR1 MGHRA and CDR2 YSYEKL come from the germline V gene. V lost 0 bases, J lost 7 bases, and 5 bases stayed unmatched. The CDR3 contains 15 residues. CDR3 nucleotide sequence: TGCGCCAGCAGCCAAGACGTAGCGGGAGGGAGGGAGCAGTACTTC. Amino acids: CASSQDVAGGREQYF.

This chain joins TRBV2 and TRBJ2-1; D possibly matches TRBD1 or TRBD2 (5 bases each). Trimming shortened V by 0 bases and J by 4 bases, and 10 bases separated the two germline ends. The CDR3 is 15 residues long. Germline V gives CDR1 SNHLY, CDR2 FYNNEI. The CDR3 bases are TGTGCCAGCAGTGAAGCGGGGGATATTTACAATGAGCAGTTCTTC. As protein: CASSEAGDIYNEQFF.

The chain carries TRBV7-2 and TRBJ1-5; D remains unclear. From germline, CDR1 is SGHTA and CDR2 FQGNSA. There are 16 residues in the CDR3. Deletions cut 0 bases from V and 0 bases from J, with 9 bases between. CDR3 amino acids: CASSLAVRYSNQPQHF. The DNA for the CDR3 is TGTGCCAGCAGCTTAGCGGTCAGGTATAGCAATCAGCCCCAGCATTTT.

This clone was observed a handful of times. DNA of the CDR3: TGTGCCAGCAGTGAAGTGGCCGCCAGCTTCAAATCGACCCAGTACTTC. It encodes CASSEVAASFKSTQYF. This chain links TRBV6-1 with TRBJ2-5, with D unclear. The germline V gene has CDR1 MNHNS and CDR2 SASEGT. The V end was cut by 1 base, the J end by 7 bases, with 19 bases between. The CDR3 consists of 16 residues.

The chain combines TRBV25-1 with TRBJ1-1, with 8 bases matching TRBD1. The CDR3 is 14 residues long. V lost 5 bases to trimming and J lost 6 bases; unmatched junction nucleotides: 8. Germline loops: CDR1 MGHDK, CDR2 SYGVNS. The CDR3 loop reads CASSRRQGYAEAFF. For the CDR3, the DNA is TGTGCCAGCAGTAGAAGACAGGGGTACGCTGAAGCTTTCTTT. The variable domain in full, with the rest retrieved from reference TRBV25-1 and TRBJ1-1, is EADIYQTPRYLVIGTGKKITLECSQTMGHDKMYWYQQDPGMELHLIHYSYGVNSTEKGDLSSESTVSRIRTEHFPLTLESARPSHTSQYLCASSRRQGYAEAFFGQGTRLTVV.

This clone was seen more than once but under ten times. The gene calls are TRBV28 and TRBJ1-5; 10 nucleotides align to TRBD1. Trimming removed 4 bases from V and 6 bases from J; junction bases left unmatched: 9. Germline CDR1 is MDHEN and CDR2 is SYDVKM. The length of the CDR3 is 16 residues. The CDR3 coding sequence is TGTGCCAGCAGTTCATCCCCGACAGGGGGCACTCAGCCCCAGCATTTT. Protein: CASSSSPTGGTQPQHF.

The DNA of the CDR3 is TGTGCCAGCAACGGCGTTCGGGGACACAATTTCAACTATGGCTACACCTTC. Amino acids: CASNGVRGHNFNYGYTF. The rearrangement joins TRBV5-4 to TRBJ1-2; tentative D call: TRBD1 (6 bases). Germline lookup yields CDR1 SGHNT and CDR2 YYREEE (reference sequence). Trimming shortened V by 6 bases and J by 2 bases, and 23 bases separated the two germline ends. This CDR3 contains 17 residues.

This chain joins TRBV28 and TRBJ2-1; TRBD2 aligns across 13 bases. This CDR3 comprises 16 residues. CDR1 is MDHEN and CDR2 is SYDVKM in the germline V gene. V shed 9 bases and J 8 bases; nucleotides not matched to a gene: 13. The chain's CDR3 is CASGTSGKTYNDEQFF. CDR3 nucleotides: TGTGCCAGTGGGACTAGCGGGAAGACTTATAATGATGAGCAGTTCTTC.

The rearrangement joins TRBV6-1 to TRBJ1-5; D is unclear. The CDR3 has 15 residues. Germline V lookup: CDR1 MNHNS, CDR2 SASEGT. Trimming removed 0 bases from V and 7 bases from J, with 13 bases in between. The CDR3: CASSEALQSGQPQHF. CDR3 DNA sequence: TGTGCCAGCAGTGAAGCGTTACAGTCCGGGCAGCCCCAGCATTTT.